This T cell receptor (beta chain) appears in the sequencing data of a study of patients and donors after allogeneic stem cell transplantation. TCRdb itself ran the RT-PCR reads through MiXCR, one entry per CDR3 protein. The sample consists of about a million distinct CDR3 sequences, over 15% of them appearing once. From germline, CDR1 is SGHVS and CDR2 FNYEAQ. The CDR3 consists of 15 residues. Between the trimmed V and J ends, which lost 5 bases and 0 bases, there was a span of 13 bases. The receptor was isolated from a human donor who was either an allogeneic HSCT recipient or a stem cell or donor lymphocyte infusion donor (not recorded which). It is not recorded whose cells these are; they may come from a transplant donor. Sequenced: blood, either unsorted or a sorted T cell fraction (not recorded which). The genes are TRBV7-6 and TRBJ1-1; D ambiguous. In nucleotides, the CDR3 is TGTGCCAGCAGCCCCTTCGAGACGGTGAACACTGAAGCTTTCTTT. It codes for CASSPFETVNTEAFF.